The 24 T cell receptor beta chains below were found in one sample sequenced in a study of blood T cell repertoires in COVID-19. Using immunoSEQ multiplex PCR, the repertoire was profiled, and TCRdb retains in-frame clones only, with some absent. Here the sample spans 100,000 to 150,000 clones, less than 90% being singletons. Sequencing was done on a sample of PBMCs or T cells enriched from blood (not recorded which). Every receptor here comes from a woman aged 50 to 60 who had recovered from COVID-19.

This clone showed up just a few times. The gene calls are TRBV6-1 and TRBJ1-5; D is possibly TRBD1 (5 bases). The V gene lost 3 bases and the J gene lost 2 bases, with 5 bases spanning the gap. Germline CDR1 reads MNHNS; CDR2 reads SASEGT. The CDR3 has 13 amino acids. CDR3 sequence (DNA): TGTGCCAGCAGTGAGGGGCGCAATCAGCCCCAGCATTTT. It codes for CASSEGRNQPQHF.

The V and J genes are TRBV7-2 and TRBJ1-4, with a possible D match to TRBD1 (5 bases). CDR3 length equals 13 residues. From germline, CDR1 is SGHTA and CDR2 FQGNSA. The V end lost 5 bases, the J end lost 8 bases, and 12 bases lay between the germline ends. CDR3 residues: CASSPGTAEKLFF. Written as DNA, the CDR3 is TGTGCCAGCAGCCCAGGGACTGCAGAAAAACTGTTTTTT.

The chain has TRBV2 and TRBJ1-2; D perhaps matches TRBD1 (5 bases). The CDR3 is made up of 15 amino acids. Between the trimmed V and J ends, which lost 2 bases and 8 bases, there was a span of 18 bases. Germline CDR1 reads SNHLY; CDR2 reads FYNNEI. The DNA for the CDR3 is TGTGCCAGCAGTGAATCTGTTGGACAAGCTAGGGGCTACACCTTC. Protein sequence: CASSESVGQARGYTF.

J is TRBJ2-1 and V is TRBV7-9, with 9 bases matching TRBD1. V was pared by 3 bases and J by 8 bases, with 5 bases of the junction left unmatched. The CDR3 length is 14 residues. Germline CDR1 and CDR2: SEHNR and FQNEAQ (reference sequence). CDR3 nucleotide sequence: TGTGCCAGCAGCTTCGGGACAGGGTATTATGAGCAGTTCTTC. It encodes CASSFGTGYYEQFF.

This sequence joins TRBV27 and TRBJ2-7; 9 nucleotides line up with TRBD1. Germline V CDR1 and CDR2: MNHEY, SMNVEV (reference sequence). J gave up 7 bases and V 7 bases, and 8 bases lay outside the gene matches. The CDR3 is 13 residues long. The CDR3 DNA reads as TGTGCCAGCACCGAACAGGGGGCGTCGGAGCAGTACTTC. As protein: CASTEQGASEQYF.

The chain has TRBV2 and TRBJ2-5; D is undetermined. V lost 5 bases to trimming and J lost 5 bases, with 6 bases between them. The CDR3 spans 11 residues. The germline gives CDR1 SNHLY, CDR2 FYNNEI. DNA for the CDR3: TGTGCCAGCAGTAAGAGTGAGACCCAGTACTTC. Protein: CASSKSETQYF.

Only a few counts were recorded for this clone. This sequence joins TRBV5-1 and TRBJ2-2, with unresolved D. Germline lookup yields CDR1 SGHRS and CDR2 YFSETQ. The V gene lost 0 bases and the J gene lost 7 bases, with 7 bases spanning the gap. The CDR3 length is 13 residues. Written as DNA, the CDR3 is TGCGCCAGCAGCTTGGCCGCGGACGGGGAGCTGTTTTTT. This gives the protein CASSLAADGELFF. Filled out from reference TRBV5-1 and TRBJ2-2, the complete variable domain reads KAGVTQTPRYLIKTRGQQVTLSCSPISGHRSVSWYQQTPGQGLQFLFEYFSETQRNKGNFPGRFSGRQFSNSRSEMNVSTLELGDSALYLCASSLAADGELFFGEGSRLTVL.

CDR3 in amino acids: CASSPLRGLKGYF. DNA for the CDR3: TGTGCCAGCAGTCCTCTGAGGGGGCTCAAGGGGTACTTC. The chain carries TRBV27 and TRBJ2-7, with TRBD1 matching over 7 bases. The CDR3 has 13 amino acids. J lost 12 bases, V lost 5 bases, and 13 bases had no gene match. Germline-derived CDR1 and CDR2 are MNHEY and SMNVEV (reference sequence).

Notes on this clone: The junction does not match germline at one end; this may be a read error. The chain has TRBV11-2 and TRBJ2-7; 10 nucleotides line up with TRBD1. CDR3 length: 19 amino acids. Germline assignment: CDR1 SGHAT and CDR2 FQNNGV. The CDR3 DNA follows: TGTGCCAGCAGCATAGAGTTCCGGGACAGGGGAGTTCCCGACTACGAGCAGTACTTC. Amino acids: CASSIEFRDRGVPDYEQYF.

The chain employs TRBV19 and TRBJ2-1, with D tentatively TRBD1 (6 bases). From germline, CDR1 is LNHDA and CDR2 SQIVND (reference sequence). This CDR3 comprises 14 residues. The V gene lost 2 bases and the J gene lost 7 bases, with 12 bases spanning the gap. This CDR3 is CASSIIQGGNEQFF. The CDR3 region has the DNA TGTGCCAGTAGTATAATACAGGGTGGGAATGAGCAGTTCTTC. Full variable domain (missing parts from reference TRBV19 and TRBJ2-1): DGGITQSPKYLFRKEGQNVTLSCEQNLNHDAMYWYRQDPGQGLRLIYYSQIVNDFQKGDIAEGYSVSREKKESFPLTVTSAQKNPTAFYLCASSIIQGGNEQFFGPGTRLTVL.

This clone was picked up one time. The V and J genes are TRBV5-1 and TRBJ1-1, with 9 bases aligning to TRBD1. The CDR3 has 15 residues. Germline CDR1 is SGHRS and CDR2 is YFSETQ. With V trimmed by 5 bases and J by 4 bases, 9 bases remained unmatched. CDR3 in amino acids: CASRGGDRVITEAFF. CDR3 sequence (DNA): TGCGCCAGCAGGGGTGGGGACAGGGTAATCACTGAAGCTTTCTTT.

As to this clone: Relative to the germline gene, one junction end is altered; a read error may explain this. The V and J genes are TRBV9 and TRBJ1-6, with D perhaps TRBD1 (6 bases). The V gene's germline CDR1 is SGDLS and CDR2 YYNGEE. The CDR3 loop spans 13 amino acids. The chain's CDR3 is CASSVSTGSPLHF. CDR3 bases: TGTGCCAGCAGCGTCAGCACAGGGTCACCTCTCCACTTT.

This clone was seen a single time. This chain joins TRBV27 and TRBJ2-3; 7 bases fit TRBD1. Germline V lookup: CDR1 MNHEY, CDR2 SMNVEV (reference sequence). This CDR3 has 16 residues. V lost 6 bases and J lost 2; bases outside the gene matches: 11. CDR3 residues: CASSRKQGFNTDTQYF. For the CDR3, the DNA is TGTGCCAGCAGCCGGAAACAGGGGTTCAACACAGATACGCAGTATTTT.

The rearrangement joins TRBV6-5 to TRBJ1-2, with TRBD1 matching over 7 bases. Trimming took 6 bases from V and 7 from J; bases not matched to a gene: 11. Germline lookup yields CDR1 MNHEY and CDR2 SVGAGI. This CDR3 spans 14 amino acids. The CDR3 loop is CASRDDREWGGYTF. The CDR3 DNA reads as TGTGCCAGCAGGGACGACAGGGAATGGGGTGGCTACACCTTC.

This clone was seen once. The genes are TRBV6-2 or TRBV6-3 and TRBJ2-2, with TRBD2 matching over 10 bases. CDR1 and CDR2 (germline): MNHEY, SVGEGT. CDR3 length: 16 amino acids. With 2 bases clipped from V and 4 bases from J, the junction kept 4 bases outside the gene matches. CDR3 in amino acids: CASSYVAGGSTGELFF. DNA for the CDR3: TGTGCCAGCAGTTACGTAGCGGGGGGCAGCACCGGGGAGCTGTTTTTT.

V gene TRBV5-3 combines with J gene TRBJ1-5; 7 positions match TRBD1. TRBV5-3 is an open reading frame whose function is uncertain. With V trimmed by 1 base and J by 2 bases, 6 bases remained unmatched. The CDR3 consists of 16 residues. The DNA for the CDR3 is TGTGCCAGAAGCTTGTACAGGGGTCAGCGCAATCAGCCCCAGCATTTT. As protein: CARSLYRGQRNQPQHF.

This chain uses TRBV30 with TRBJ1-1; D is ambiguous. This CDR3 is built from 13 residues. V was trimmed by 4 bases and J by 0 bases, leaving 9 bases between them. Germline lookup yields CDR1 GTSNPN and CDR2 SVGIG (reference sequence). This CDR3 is CAWTTSLNTEAFF. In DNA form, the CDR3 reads TGTGCCTGGACGACATCATTGAACACTGAAGCTTTCTTT.

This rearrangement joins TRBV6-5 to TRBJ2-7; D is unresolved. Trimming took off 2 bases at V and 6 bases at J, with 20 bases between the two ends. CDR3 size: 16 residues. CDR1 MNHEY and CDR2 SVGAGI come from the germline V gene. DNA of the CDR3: TGTGCCAGCAGTTACCTACAAATTACACAGAGTCGCGAGCAGTACTTC. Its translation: CASSYLQITQSREQYF.

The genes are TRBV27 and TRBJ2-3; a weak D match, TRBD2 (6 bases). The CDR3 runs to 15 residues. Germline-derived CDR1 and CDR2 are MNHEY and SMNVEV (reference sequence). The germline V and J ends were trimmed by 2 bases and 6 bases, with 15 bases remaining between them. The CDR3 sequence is CASSLGGAGRDTQYF. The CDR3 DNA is TGTGCCAGCAGTTTAGGCGGGGCCGGGCGGGATACGCAGTATTTT.

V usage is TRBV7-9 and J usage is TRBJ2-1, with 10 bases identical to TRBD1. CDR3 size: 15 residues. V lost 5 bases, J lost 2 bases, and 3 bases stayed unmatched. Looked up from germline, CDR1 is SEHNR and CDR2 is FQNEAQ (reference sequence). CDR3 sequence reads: CASSQGQGAYNEQFF. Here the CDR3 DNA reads TGTGCCAGCAGCCAAGGACAGGGGGCCTACAATGAGCAGTTCTTC.

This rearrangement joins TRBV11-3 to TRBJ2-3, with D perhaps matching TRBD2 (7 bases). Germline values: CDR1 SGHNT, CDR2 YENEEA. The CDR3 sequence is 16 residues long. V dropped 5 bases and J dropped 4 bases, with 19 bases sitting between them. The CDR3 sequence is CASSPGRGLIPDTQYF. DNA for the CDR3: TGTGCCAGCAGCCCAGGGCGGGGGCTAATTCCAGATACGCAGTATTTT.

CDR3 coding DNA: TGTGCCAGCAGCCAAGCGGTTTCAACGGGGGACGGAAACACCATATATTTT. Its translation is CASSQAVSTGDGNTIYF. V usage is TRBV3-1 (or the pseudogene TRBV3-2) and J usage is TRBJ1-3; weak D call: TRBD1 (5 bases). The CDR3 sequence is 17 residues long. The V and J ends lost 1 base and 4 bases respectively, with 17 bases between them. In germline, CDR1 is LGHDT, CDR2 YNNKEL (reference sequence).

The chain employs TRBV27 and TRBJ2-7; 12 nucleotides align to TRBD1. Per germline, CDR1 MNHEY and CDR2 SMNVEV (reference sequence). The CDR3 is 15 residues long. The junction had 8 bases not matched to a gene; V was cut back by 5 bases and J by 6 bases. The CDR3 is CASSQTGTGGAEQYF. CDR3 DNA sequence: TGTGCCAGCAGTCAGACCGGGACAGGGGGCGCCGAGCAGTACTTC.

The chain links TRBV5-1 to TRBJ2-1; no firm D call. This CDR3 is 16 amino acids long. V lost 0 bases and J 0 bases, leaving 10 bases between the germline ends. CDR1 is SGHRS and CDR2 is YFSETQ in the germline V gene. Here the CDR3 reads CASSLGSWSSYNEQFF. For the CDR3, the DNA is TGCGCCAGCAGCTTGGGGTCCTGGAGCTCCTACAATGAGCAGTTCTTC.